This T cell receptor beta chain stems from a study of cytomegalovirus exposure and HLA in healthy donors. Study outcomes and limitations: Earlier findings revealed that most TCR beta V segments proved productive either about 87% or about 30% of the time.

Germline V gene lookup returns CDR1 SGDLS and CDR2 YYNGEE. V dropped 0 bases and J dropped 7; count of bases not matched to a gene: 12. This CDR3 has 16 residues. Amplification used 60 Vbeta primers and 13 Jbeta primers. This table comes from immunoSEQ multiplex PCR, and its TCRdb copy is limited to in-frame clones, with some not included. The top ten clones hold roughly 4.2% of a sample with 110,000 to 150,000 clones, 60% to 80% of them seen once. This clone was recorded once. Its antigen is still unknown. Material for sequencing was PBMCs. This clonotype was obtained from a male donor in good health and CMV-seronegative. This chain uses TRBV9 with TRBJ1-1; 7 bases line up with TRBD1. CDR3 in DNA: TGTGCCAGCAGCGTAGCCCCGGGCGGGACAGCGTTTGAAGCTTTCTTT. Translating it yields CASSVAPGGTAFEAFF.